Listed below are T cell receptor beta chains from one sample, sequenced in a study of CXCR3-negative and CXCR3-positive naive CD8 T cells. TCRdb re-called the 5' RACE reads and catalogs CDR3 proteins one per entry, DNA excluded. The sample includes some 130,000 distinct CDR3 sequences. The specimen sequenced was naive CXCR3- CD8+ T cells from blood. Receptors originate from a human donor in good health. Some clones in this sample may be carry-over from other donors' samples. Both conserved end residues are part of each CDR3.

J gene | V gene | CDR3 protein
TRBJ1-4 | TRBV11-2 | CASSPFDGATNEKLFF
TRBJ1-1 | TRBV19 | CASSITGGNTEAFF
TRBJ2-7 | TRBV5-1 | CASSSGRNTGPPLEQYF
TRBJ2-7 | TRBV12-3/TRBV12-4 | CASSLSAGAGYEQYF
TRBJ2-7 | TRBV2 | CASRLAGFREQYF
TRBJ2-2 | TRBV7-8 | CASSLRGLNTGELFF
TRBJ2-7 | TRBV27 | CASSLSDRDSYEQYF
TRBJ2-7 | TRBV4-1 | CASSQVLAGAYEQYF
TRBJ2-1 | TRBV6-5 | CASSPGLTPASYNEQFF
TRBJ1-5 | TRBV12-3/TRBV12-4 | CASSLSGQSNSNQPQHF
TRBJ2-3 | TRBV7-9 | CASSPPPGLAGALSTDTQYF
TRBJ2-1 | TRBV5-1 | CASSLGGNEQFF
TRBJ2-2 | TRBV3-1 | CASSKNSAANTGELFF
TRBJ2-1 | TRBV6-5 | CASSYRLAGVSYNEQFF
TRBJ2-1 | TRBV12-3/TRBV12-4 | CASSLAGTYNEQFF
TRBJ2-2 | TRBV28 | CASSFPRTGGIGELFF
TRBJ2-1 | TRBV6-5 | CASSYSRQQLGVNEQFF
TRBJ2-3 | TRBV28 | CASSLTLADTQYF
TRBJ2-7 | TRBV7-8 | CASSTPSYEQYF
TRBJ2-1 | TRBV4-1 | CASGGNHEQFF
TRBJ2-7 | TRBV20-1 | CSAREQGSYEQYF
TRBJ2-7 | TRBV27 | CASQRLGSDRDTGEQYF
TRBJ2-1 | TRBV7-9 | CASSRGRDNEQFF
TRBJ1-6 | TRBV6-6 | CASSRTGGNSPLHF
TRBJ1-5 | TRBV15 | CATSSDMGAQPQHF
TRBJ2-5 | TRBV20-1 | CSARSGGLLQETQYF
TRBJ2-3 | TRBV29-1 | CSVDPGQVTDTQYF
TRBJ2-7 | TRBV5-1 | CASSLEDFTDSYEQYF
TRBJ2-2 | TRBV6-5 | CATGNRGFYGELFF
TRBJ2-7 | TRBV4-1 | CASSPETSGYTYEQYF
TRBJ1-2 | TRBV20-1 | CSAREGQGGYGYTF
TRBJ2-7 | TRBV5-6 | CASSFTNQEYEQYF
TRBJ2-7 | TRBV15 | CATSSNKLAGAYEQYF
TRBJ2-1 | TRBV29-1 | CSGGGRYNEQFF
TRBJ2-1 | TRBV2 | CASSEREGRYNEQFF
TRBJ2-2 | TRBV29-1 | CSVVPDRSNTGELFF
TRBJ1-1 | TRBV7-9 | CASSSRTGGQFEAFF
TRBJ1-2 | TRBV6-2/TRBV6-3 | CASSYDWTDYGYTF
TRBJ1-5 | TRBV27 | CASSFTGLGGQPQHF
TRBJ2-7 | TRBV29-1 | CSVTQHYEQYF
TRBJ2-5 | TRBV6-5 | CASSYERAGTQYF
TRBJ2-1 | TRBV6-5 | CASSKETSPYNEQFF
TRBJ2-5 | TRBV12-3/TRBV12-4 | CASEGAAETQYF
TRBJ2-7 | TRBV10-3 | CAISESVVRVSYEQYF
TRBJ2-1 | TRBV11-2 | CASSFSPGQGKPPSYNEQFF
TRBJ2-3 | TRBV7-2 | CASSNPGQSTDTQYF
TRBJ2-3 | TRBV28 | CASRFQGVGSTDTQYF
TRBJ1-1 | TRBV12-3/TRBV12-4 | CASTHSWGGANTEAFF
TRBJ2-7 | TRBV29-1 | CSVEDGEVYEQYF
TRBJ2-7 | TRBV7-2 | CASSLVGSAYEQYF